One sample yielded the 31 T cell receptor beta chains listed below, sequenced in a study of T-cell memory formation after mild COVID-19. MiXCR was run by TCRdb on the 5' RACE reads, yielding one entry per CDR3 protein. The table shows 210,000 or so distinct CDR3 sequences, with around 30% occurring only once. The sample taken for sequencing was PBMCs or a T cell subset sorted from them (not recorded which). These receptors came from an adult woman who had mild COVID-19 (a few samples of this study predate the infection). Cell type and time point are not known.

This chain uses TRBV12-3 or TRBV12-4 with TRBJ2-1, with 8 bases aligning to TRBD2. V was clipped by 3 bases and J by 3 bases; unmatched bases: 4. CDR3 length: 15 amino acids. CDR3 nucleotide sequence: TGTGCCAGCAGTTTTAAGGCGGGAGGCTACAATGAGCAGTTCTTC. Translating gives CASSFKAGGYNEQFF.

This clonotype was counted a few times. This chain links TRBV5-6 with TRBJ2-1, with D perhaps TRBD2 (5 bases). V lost 4 bases and J 0 bases, leaving 8 bases between the germline ends. The CDR3 spans 14 residues. CDR1 is SGHDT, CDR2 YYEEEE, per germline. In DNA form, the CDR3 reads TGTGCCAGCAGCCCGGGATTCTCCTACAATGAGCAGTTCTTC. Encoded protein: CASSPGFSYNEQFF.

V and J are TRBV4-1 and TRBJ2-7; D uncertain. The CDR3 spans 13 residues. V lost 1 base, J lost 4 bases, and 8 bases lay in between. The germline gives CDR1 MGHRA, CDR2 YSYEKL. The CDR3 nucleotides read TGCGCCAGCAGCCAAGGCCAGATGTACGAGCAGTACTTC. Translation gives CASSQGQMYEQYF.

V and J are TRBV4-1 and TRBJ1-5; 8 bases align to TRBD1. The CDR3 loop spans 17 amino acids. From germline, CDR1 is MGHRA and CDR2 YSYEKL. The ends lost 6 bases at V and 2 bases at J; junction bases unmatched: 12. In nucleotides, the CDR3 is TGCGCCAGCAGATTCGACTACATGACAGGGGGCAATCAGCCCCAGCATTTT. Its translation is CASRFDYMTGGNQPQHF.

This rearrangement joins TRBV10-3 to TRBJ2-7; D unresolved. Trimming cost V 0 bases and J 5 bases, with 14 bases left between them. The CDR3 sequence is 15 residues long. CDR1 is ENHRY, CDR2 SYGVKD, per germline. CDR3 sequence (DNA): TGTGCCATCAGTGAGTCGATCCACAGCATCGACGAGCAGTACTTC. Its protein is CAISESIHSIDEQYF.

The genes are TRBV2 and TRBJ2-2, with D hard to call. This CDR3 has 14 amino acids. CDR1 is SNHLY, CDR2 FYNNEI, per germline. Trimming left V 6 bases short and J 0 bases short, with 8 bases between. The CDR3 DNA reads TGTGCCAGCAGACGCGAGGCGAACACCGGGGAGCTGTTTTTT. Amino acids: CASRREANTGELFF.

Only a few counts were recorded for this clonotype. The V gene is TRBV6-2 or TRBV6-3, the J gene TRBJ2-3; tentatively, D is TRBD2 (5 bases). The CDR3 is 13 residues long. V dropped 9 bases and J dropped 2 bases, with 12 bases sitting between them. Germline assignment: CDR1 MNHEY and CDR2 SVGEGT. The CDR3: CASRSGLTDTQYF. The CDR3 bases are TGTGCCAGTCGGAGTGGACTCACAGATACGCAGTATTTT.

V gene TRBV20-1 combines with J gene TRBJ2-1; D gene uncertain. Germline V gene lookup returns CDR1 DFQATT and CDR2 SNEGSKA (reference sequence). The V end lost 4 bases, the J end lost 0 bases, and 4 bases lay between the germline ends. The CDR3 covers 12 residues. The CDR3 coding sequence is TGCAGTGCTAAGAGCTCCTACAATGAGCAGTTCTTC. This sequence encodes CSAKSSYNEQFF.

The CDR3 bases are TGTGCCAGCAGCCAAGAAACGGTAGCGGGGGCAGAGACCCAGTACTTC. Translation gives CASSQETVAGAETQYF. V gene TRBV3-1 combines with J gene TRBJ2-5, with 9 bases fitting TRBD2. The CDR3 runs 16 residues. J was trimmed by 4 bases and V by 0 bases; bases with no gene match: 6. Germline V CDR1 and CDR2: LGHDT, YNNKEL (reference sequence).

The chain has TRBV25-1 and TRBJ2-5; D might be TRBD1 or TRBD2, each matching 6 bases. Germline CDR1 is MGHDK and CDR2 is SYGVNS. V was pared by 4 bases and J by 3 bases, with 24 bases between. This CDR3 has 18 amino acids. The DNA of the CDR3 is TGTGCCAGCAGTGGACCCCAGGAGAGGAGGAGGGGGGAAGAGACCCAGTACTTC. It is translated as CASSGPQERRRGEETQYF.

This clonotype turned up a few times. Its ends do not fully match the called genes, so a read error is possible. This chain joins TRBV4-3 and TRBJ1-2, with D maybe TRBD1 (5 bases). The CDR3 contains 17 residues. The germline gives CDR1 LGHNA, CDR2 YSLEER. The CDR3 here is CASSPSGSGTGSYRYTF. The CDR3 coding sequence is TGCGCCAGCAGCCCTTCGGGCTCAGGGACGGGCAGCTATCGCTACACCTTC.

This clonotype has more than one count but fewer than ten. The chain recombines TRBV12-5 with TRBJ2-7; 8 bases agree with TRBD1. The CDR3 is made up of 13 amino acids. V gave up 7 bases and J gave up 4 bases; unmatched junction bases: 6. Per the germline V gene, CDR1 is LGHNT and CDR2 is FRNRAP. The CDR3 nucleotides read TGTGCTAGTGTCCGGACAGGGCGGTACGAGCAGTACTTC. This sequence encodes CASVRTGRYEQYF.

This clonotype was counted a few times. This chain uses TRBV4-2 with TRBJ2-5; 13 bases fit TRBD2. Germline loops: CDR1 LGHNA, CDR2 YNFKEQ. The CDR3 sequence is 20 residues long. The ends lost 4 bases at V and 5 bases at J; junction bases unmatched: 19. The CDR3 DNA is TGTGCCAGCAGCCCGGGGTCGGGCTTCGGACTAGCGGGAGAGGGGGAGACCCAGTACTTC. Its protein is CASSPGSGFGLAGEGETQYF.

This clonotype has only a few counts. This rearrangement joins TRBV4-2 to TRBJ2-7, with TRBD1 matching 8 bases. The germline V gene encodes CDR1 LGHNA and CDR2 YNFKEQ. V dropped 0 bases and J dropped 2; count of bases not matched to a gene: 3. CDR3 length: 15 amino acids. The CDR3 DNA sequence: TGTGCCAGCAGCCAAGAAGCCAGGGGGCCCTACGAGCAGTACTTC. Residues: CASSQEARGPYEQYF.

This clonotype was recorded at least ten times. The rearrangement links TRBV7-6 to TRBJ2-7, with D perhaps TRBD1 (5 bases). The CDR3 sequence is 14 residues long. The V end was cut by 0 bases, the J end by 6 bases, with 12 bases between. Germline CDR1 SGHVS, CDR2 FNYEAQ. CDR3 sequence reads: CASSLALQGSEQYF. CDR3 DNA: TGTGCCAGCAGCTTAGCGCTGCAGGGAAGCGAGCAGTACTTC.

J is TRBJ1-1 and V is TRBV11-3; D not certain. Between the trimmed V and J ends, which lost 2 bases and 1 base, there was a span of 8 bases. This CDR3 has 14 residues. Germline V CDR1 and CDR2: SGHNT, YENEEA. The CDR3 sequence is CASSLSTRNTEAFF. The CDR3 DNA sequence: TGTGCCAGCAGCTTATCAACCCGGAACACTGAAGCTTTCTTT.

The V gene is TRBV13, the J gene TRBJ2-7, with 12 bases identical to TRBD2. CDR3 length: 14 amino acids. The V segment lost 5 bases and the J segment 5 bases; nucleotides outside the gene matches: 4. Germline CDR1 and CDR2: PRHDT and FYEKMQ (reference sequence). CDR3 sequence reads: CASSPSGGADEQYF. The CDR3, as DNA: TGTGCCAGCAGCCCTAGCGGGGGGGCGGACGAGCAGTACTTC.

This clonotype was counted ten times or more. The chain couples TRBV9 to TRBJ2-2; 7 bases align to TRBD2. CDR1 and CDR2 from the germline V gene are SGDLS and YYNGEE. This CDR3 region has 15 residues. V was pared by 4 bases and J by 4 bases, with 7 bases of the junction left unmatched. The CDR3 is CASSPRDYRTGELFF. The CDR3 DNA is TGTGCCAGCAGCCCCCGGGACTACCGCACCGGGGAGCTGTTTTTT.

This chain links TRBV30 with TRBJ1-2; 7 bases are shared with TRBD1. V lost 2 bases, J lost 8 bases, and 2 bases stayed unmatched. Germline CDR1 reads GTSNPN; CDR2 reads SVGIG (reference sequence). The CDR3 has 11 amino acids. CDR3 bases: TGTGCCTGGAGTACAGGGGACGGCTACACCTTC. It codes for CAWSTGDGYTF. Full variable domain (missing parts from reference TRBV30 and TRBJ1-2): SQTIHQWPATLVQPVGSPLSLECTVEGTSNPNLYWYRQAAGRGLQLLFYSVGIGQISSEVPQNLSASRPQDRQFILSSKKLLLSDSGFYLCAWSTGDGYTFGSGTRLTVV.

The gene calls are TRBV7-6 and TRBJ1-1; weak D call: TRBD1 (5 bases). V lost 6 bases and J lost 3, with 11 bases in between. Germline V gene data show CDR1 as SGHVS and CDR2 as FNYEAQ. The CDR3 has 13 amino acids. The CDR3 protein is CASSRPGDTEAFF. The CDR3 DNA follows: TGTGCCAGCAGTCGACCGGGGGACACTGAAGCTTTCTTT.

This clonotype appeared a few times. V is TRBV7-8 and J is TRBJ1-5; no reliable D call. The CDR3 runs 13 residues. V dropped 5 bases and J dropped 1 base, with 6 bases sitting between them. The germline gives CDR1 SGHVS, CDR2 FQNEAQ. The CDR3 loop reads CASSLLSNQPQHF. CDR3 bases: TGTGCCAGCAGCCTACTGAGCAATCAGCCCCAGCATTTT.

The CDR3 DNA is TGTGCCAGCAGTCCGGGGCGGGAGACGCAGTATTTT. Its translation is CASSPGRETQYF. This rearrangement joins TRBV7-2 to TRBJ2-3, with TRBD2 matching over 7 bases. Germline V lookup: CDR1 SGHTA, CDR2 FQGNSA. CDR3 length: 12 residues. Trimming took 6 bases from V and 9 from J; bases not matched to a gene: 6.

This clonotype was counted between two and nine times. J is TRBJ2-2 and V is TRBV9; a possible D gene is TRBD2 (6 bases). The V gene lost 1 base and the J gene lost 3 bases, with 7 bases spanning the gap. The germline V gene has CDR1 SGDLS and CDR2 YYNGEE. CDR3 length: 14 amino acids. CDR3 residues: CASSVWGDTGELFF. The CDR3 nucleotides are TGTGCCAGCAGCGTATGGGGGGACACCGGGGAGCTGTTTTTT.

The rearrangement uses TRBV4-2 and TRBJ2-7, with TRBD2 as a possible D gene (6 bases). CDR1 and CDR2 from the germline V gene are LGHNA and YNFKEQ. The CDR3 runs 17 residues. Trimming took off 0 bases at V and 2 bases at J, with 17 bases between the two ends. CDR3 loop: CASSQDQTSSRTYEQYF. The CDR3 DNA follows: TGTGCCAGCAGCCAAGATCAGACTAGTTCCCGAACCTACGAGCAGTACTTC.

This clonotype was observed a few times. For the CDR3, the DNA is TGTGCCAGCAGCTCACCAGGGGTTTCGGTTGCCACCATATATTTT. Translating it yields CASSSPGVSVATIYF. This chain connects TRBV11-2 to TRBJ1-3, with a tentative D call TRBD1 (6 bases). Germline CDR1 SGHAT, CDR2 FQNNGV. The V end lost 4 bases, the J end lost 9 bases, and 19 bases lay between the germline ends. This CDR3 has 15 amino acids.

This clonotype was picked up a small number of times. The chain combines TRBV10-3 with TRBJ1-4, with D unresolved. The V end lost 6 bases, the J end lost 7 bases, and 6 bases lay between the germline ends. CDR3 length: 11 residues. Per the germline V gene, CDR1 is ENHRY and CDR2 is SYGVKD. The CDR3 nucleotides are TGTGCCATCAGGACATCTGAAAAACTGTTTTTT. Encoded protein: CAIRTSEKLFF.

V usage is TRBV7-2 and J usage is TRBJ2-7; 11 bases are shared with TRBD2. Per germline, CDR1 SGHTA and CDR2 FQGNSA. The J segment lost 0 bases and the V segment lost 3 bases, leaving 7 bases of the junction unmatched. This CDR3 contains 17 residues. As DNA, the CDR3 is TGTGCCAGCAGCTTGGTGGTAGCGGGAGGGAGCTCCTACGAGCAGTACTTC. It encodes CASSLVVAGGSSYEQYF.

This clonotype was found many times. V and J are TRBV7-8 and TRBJ2-4, with D hard to call. The CDR3 runs to 14 residues. The germline gives CDR1 SGHVS, CDR2 FQNEAQ. V gave up 1 base and J gave up 7 bases, with 11 bases separating them. The CDR3 region is CASSLGQKWNIQYF. In nucleotides, the CDR3 is TGTGCCAGCAGCTTAGGGCAGAAATGGAACATTCAGTACTTC.

The sample holds a few counts of this clonotype. V and J are TRBV7-9 and TRBJ1-1; D gene unclear. From germline, CDR1 is SEHNR and CDR2 FQNEAQ (reference sequence). This CDR3 has 12 amino acids. V lost 2 bases and J 4 bases, leaving 5 bases between the germline ends. CDR3 amino acids: CASSLYATEAFF. The DNA of the CDR3 is TGTGCCAGCAGCTTATACGCCACTGAAGCTTTCTTT. The full variable domain, completed using reference TRBV7-9 and TRBJ1-1, is DTGVSQNPRHKITKRGQNVTFRCDPISEHNRLYWYRQTLGQGPEFLTYFQNEAQLEKSRLLSDRFSAERPKGSFSTLEIQRTEQGDSAMYLCASSLYATEAFFGQGTRLTVV.

This clonotype was seen a handful of times. V is TRBV7-2 and J is TRBJ1-2; 8 nucleotides agree with TRBD1. CDR3 length: 17 amino acids. The germline V gene has CDR1 SGHTA and CDR2 FQGNSA. Trimming at V came to 2 bases and at J to 5 bases, leaving 13 bases not matched to a gene. The CDR3 loop reads CASSLYSPMQGAYGYTF. The DNA for the CDR3 is TGTGCCAGCAGCTTATATAGTCCCATGCAGGGGGCATATGGCTACACCTTC.

This chain links TRBV7-9 with TRBJ1-1; 7 positions match TRBD1. This CDR3 is 16 amino acids long. Germline V gene lookup returns CDR1 SEHNR and CDR2 FQNEAQ (reference sequence). J lost 0 bases, V lost 5 bases, and 9 bases had no gene match. CDR3 in amino acids: CASSPGTARMNTEAFF. The CDR3 DNA is TGTGCCAGCAGCCCCGGGACAGCTCGCATGAACACTGAAGCTTTCTTT.